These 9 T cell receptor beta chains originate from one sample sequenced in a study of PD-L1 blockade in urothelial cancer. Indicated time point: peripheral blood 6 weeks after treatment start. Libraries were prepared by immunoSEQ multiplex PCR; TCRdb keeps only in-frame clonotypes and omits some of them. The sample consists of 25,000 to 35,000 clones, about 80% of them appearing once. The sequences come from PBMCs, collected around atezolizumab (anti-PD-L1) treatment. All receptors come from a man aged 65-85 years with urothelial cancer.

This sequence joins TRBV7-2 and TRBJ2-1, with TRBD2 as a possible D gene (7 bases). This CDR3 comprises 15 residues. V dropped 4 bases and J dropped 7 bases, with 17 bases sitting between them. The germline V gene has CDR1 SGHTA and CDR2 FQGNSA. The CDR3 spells CASSWGAGVGNEQFF. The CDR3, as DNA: TGTGCCAGCAGCTGGGGGGCGGGAGTTGGGAATGAGCAGTTCTTC. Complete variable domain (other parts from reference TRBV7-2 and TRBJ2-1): GAGVSQSPSNKVTEKGKDVELRCDPISGHTALYWYRQSLGQGLEFLIYFQGNSAPDKSGLPSDRFSAERTGGSVSTLTIQRTQQEDSAVYLCASSWGAGVGNEQFFGPGTRLTVL.

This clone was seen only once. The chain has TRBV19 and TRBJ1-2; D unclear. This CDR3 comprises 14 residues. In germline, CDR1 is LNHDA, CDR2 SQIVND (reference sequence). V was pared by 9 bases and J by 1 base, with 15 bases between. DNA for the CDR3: TGTGCCAGCACGGAGGGCGCCAGTAACTATGGCTACACCTTC. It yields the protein CASTEGASNYGYTF.

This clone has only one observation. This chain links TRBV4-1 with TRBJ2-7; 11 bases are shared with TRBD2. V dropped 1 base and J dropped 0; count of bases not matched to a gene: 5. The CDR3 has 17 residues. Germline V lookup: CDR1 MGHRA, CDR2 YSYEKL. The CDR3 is CASSQGLAGMVSYEQYF. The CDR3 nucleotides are TGCGCCAGCAGCCAAGGACTAGCGGGAATGGTCTCCTACGAGCAGTACTTC.

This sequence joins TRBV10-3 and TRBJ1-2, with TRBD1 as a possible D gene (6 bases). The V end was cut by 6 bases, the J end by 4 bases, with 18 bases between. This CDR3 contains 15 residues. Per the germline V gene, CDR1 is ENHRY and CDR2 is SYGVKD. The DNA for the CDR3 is TGTGCCATCAGCAATCCCACGGGGGGGGCCTATGGCTACACCTTC. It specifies CAISNPTGGAYGYTF.

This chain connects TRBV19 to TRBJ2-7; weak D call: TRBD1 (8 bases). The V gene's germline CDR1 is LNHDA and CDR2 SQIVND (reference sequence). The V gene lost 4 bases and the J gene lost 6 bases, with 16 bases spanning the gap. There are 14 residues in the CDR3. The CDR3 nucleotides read TGTGCCAGTAGTAACAGGGGGGGCGGCGGCGAGCAGTACTTC. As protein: CASSNRGGGGEQYF.

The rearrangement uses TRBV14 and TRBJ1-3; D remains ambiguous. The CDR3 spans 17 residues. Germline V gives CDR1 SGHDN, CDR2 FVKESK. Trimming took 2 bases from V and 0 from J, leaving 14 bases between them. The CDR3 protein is CASSQLMRASSGNTIYF. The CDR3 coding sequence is TGTGCCAGCAGCCAACTAATGCGGGCAAGCTCTGGAAACACCATATATTTT.

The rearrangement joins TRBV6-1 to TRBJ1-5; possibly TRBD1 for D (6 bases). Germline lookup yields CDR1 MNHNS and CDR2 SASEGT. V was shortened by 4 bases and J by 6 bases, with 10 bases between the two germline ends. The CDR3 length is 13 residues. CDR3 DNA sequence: TGTGCCAGCAGTGGGGGGGGCACTCAGCCCCAGCATTTT. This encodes CASSGGGTQPQHF.

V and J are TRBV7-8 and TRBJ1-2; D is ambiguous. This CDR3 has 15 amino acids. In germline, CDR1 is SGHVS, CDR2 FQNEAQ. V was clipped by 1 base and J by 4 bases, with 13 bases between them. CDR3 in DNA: TGTGCCAGCAGCTTAGAGTCGGAGAGCGGCTATGGCTACACCTTC. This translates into CASSLESESGYGYTF.

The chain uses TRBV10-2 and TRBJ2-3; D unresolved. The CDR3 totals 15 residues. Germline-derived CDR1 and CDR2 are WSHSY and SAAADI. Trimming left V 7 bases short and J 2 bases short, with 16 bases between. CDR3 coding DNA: TGCGCCAGCACACAGTCCGCCTACAACACAGATACGCAGTATTTT. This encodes CASTQSAYNTDTQYF.